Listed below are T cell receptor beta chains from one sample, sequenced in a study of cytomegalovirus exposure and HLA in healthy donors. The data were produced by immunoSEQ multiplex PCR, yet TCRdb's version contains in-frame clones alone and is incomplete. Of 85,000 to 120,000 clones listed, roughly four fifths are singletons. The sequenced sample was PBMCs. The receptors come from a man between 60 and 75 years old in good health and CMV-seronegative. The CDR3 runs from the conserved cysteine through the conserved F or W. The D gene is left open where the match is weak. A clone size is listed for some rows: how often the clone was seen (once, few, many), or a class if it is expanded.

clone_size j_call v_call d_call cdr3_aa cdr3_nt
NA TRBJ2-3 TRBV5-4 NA CASSLGGDTQYF TGTGCCAGCAGCTTAGGGGGAGATACGCAGTATTTT
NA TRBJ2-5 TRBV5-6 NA CASSSQDAQETQYF TGTGCCAGCAGCTCACAGGACGCCCAAGAGACCCAGTACTTC
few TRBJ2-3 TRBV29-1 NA CSVEGGITDTQYF TGCAGCGTTGAAGGCGGCATCACAGATACGCAGTATTTT
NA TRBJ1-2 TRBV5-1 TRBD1 CASSITGTASNYGYTF TGCGCCAGCAGCATAACTGGGACAGCCTCTAACTATGGCTACACCTTC
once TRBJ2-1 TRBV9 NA CASSAVGGGYNEQFF TGTGCCAGCAGCGCAGTCGGAGGCGGTTACAATGAGCAGTTCTTC
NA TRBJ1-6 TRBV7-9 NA CASSLAGRPEESPLHF TGTGCCAGCAGCTTAGCAGGCAGGCCGGAGGAGTCACCCCTCCACTTT
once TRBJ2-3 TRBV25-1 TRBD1 CASSDPGTGGFSTDTQYF TGTGCCAGCAGTGACCCCGGGACAGGGGGCTTTAGCACAGATACGCAGTATTTT
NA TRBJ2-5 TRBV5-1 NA CASSLSSPYQETQYF TGCGCCAGCAGCTTGAGCTCCCCGTACCAAGAGACCCAGTACTTC
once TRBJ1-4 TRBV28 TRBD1 CASSLPGGNLGLFF TGTGCCAGCAGCTTACCAGGGGGTAATCTCGGACTGTTTTTT
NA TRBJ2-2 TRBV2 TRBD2 CATMRGVTGELFF TGTGCCACAATGCGGGGGGTAACCGGGGAGCTGTTTTTT
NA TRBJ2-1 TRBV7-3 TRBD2 CASSPGGWKNEQFF TGTGCCAGCAGCCCGGGGGGGTGGAAAAATGAGCAGTTCTTC
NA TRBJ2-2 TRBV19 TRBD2 CASSVRVVSGHGELFF TGTGCCAGTAGTGTTCGGGTGGTTAGCGGGCACGGGGAGCTGTTTTTT
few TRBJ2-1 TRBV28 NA CASRTGSGGSYNEQFF TGTGCCAGCAGAACAGGGTCGGGGGGCTCCTACAATGAGCAGTTCTTC
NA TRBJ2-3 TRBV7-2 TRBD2 CASSLSNGGARDTQYF TGTGCCAGCAGCTTGTCTAACGGGGGGGCCAGAGATACGCAGTATTTT
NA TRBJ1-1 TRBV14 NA CASSPTVMNTEAFF TGTGCCAGCAGCCCGACAGTGATGAACACTGAAGCTTTCTTT
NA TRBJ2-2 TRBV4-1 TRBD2 CASSQGLAGGPTGELFF TGCGCCAGCAGCCAAGGACTAGCGGGGGGGCCTACCGGGGAGCTGTTTTTT
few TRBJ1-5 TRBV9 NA CASSARDNQPQHF TGTGCCAGCAGCGCCAGGGATAATCAGCCCCAGCATTTT
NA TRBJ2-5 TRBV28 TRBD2 CASSLWTSGERETQYF TGTGCCAGCAGTTTATGGACTAGCGGGGAGCGAGAGACCCAGTACTTC
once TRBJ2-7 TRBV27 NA CASSATYSWHEQYF TGTGCCAGCAGTGCAACTTACAGTTGGCACGAGCAGTACTTC
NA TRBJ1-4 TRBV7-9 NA CASSFGIPNEKLFF TGTGCCAGCAGCTTCGGTATACCTAATGAAAAACTGTTTTTT
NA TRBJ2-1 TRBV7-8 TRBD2 CASSLVVLAASSSYNEQFF TGTGCCAGCAGCTTAGTGGTGCTAGCGGCTTCGAGCTCCTACAATGAGCAGTTCTTC
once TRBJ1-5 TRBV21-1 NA CASSKETGTVDKNQPQHF TGTGCCAGCAGCAAAGAAACGGGGACAGTCGACAAAAATCAGCCCCAGCATTTT